Listed below are T cell receptor beta chains from one sample, sequenced in a study of blood T cells in healthy people across ages. MiXCR, run by TCRdb on the 5' RACE reads, gives a single entry per CDR3 protein. Of some 1.4 million distinct CDR3 sequences in the sample, 42% were seen once. The sequencing sample was made of blood. The receptor source for this set is a woman between 18 and 29 years old in good health. Both conserved end residues are part of each CDR3. D genes are given only for firm matches. Size is omitted from some rows. Given values are once, few, many or a class for expanded clones.

size,V,length,J,D,DNA,CDR3
-,TRBV6-1,19,TRBJ2-6,TRBD1,TGTGCCAGCACCACCCTATCCGGGACAGGGCATTTAGGGGCCAACGTCCTGACTTTC,CASTTLSGTGHLGANVLTF
-,TRBV5-1,16,TRBJ2-5,TRBD2,TGCGCCAGCAGCCAAAACGCGGCGGGAGGGCAAGAGACCCAGTACTTC,CASSQNAAGGQETQYF
-,TRBV20-1,17,TRBJ1-5,-,TGCAGTGCTTTTCTCGGGGGCGGTACAGGAAGCAATCAGCCCCAGCATTTT,CSAFLGGGTGSNQPQHF
-,TRBV5-1,14,TRBJ1-4,TRBD1,TGCGCCAGCAGCAGGGGGCCAACTAATGAAAAACTGTTTTTT,CASSRGPTNEKLFF
-,TRBV12-3/TRBV12-4,14,TRBJ2-7,-,TGTGCCAGCAGTTCTCTGGGGCAGGGCTACGAGCAGTACTTC,CASSSLGQGYEQYF
-,TRBV20-1,14,TRBJ2-2,TRBD1,TGCAGTGTCGCGGGACAGGGGGTGGCCGGGGAGCTGTTTTTT,CSVAGQGVAGELFF
-,TRBV6-1,15,TRBJ2-3,TRBD1,TGTGCCAGCTCAGACCGGGACAGGGGGACAGATACGCAGTATTTT,CASSDRDRGTDTQYF
-,TRBV25-1,17,TRBJ1-1,TRBD1,TGTGCCAGCAGTGGTGTGGGGACAGGGAGGGTTCGCGGTGAAGCTTTCTTT,CASSGVGTGRVRGEAFF
-,TRBV9,12,TRBJ1-2,-,TGTGCCAGCAGCGTCGACTTCTATGGCTACACCTTC,CASSVDFYGYTF
-,TRBV5-1,16,TRBJ2-1,TRBD2,TGCGCCAGCAGCTTGGACGTAGCGGGGGGTTACAATGAGCAGTTCTTC,CASSLDVAGGYNEQFF
once,TRBV20-1,15,TRBJ1-5,-,TGCAGTGCTAGTACTCAGGGAAGGGGCAATCAGCCCCAGCATTTT,CSASTQGRGNQPQHF
few,TRBV15,16,TRBJ2-3,TRBD2,TGTGCCACCAGCAGAGTTAGCGGGGCCGGCACAGATACGCAGTATTTT,CATSRVSGAGTDTQYF
-,TRBV18,17,TRBJ1-2,TRBD1,TGTGCCAGCTCACTAACTCGGGACAGGGCCTTGGGCTATGGCTACACCTTC,CASSLTRDRALGYGYTF
-,TRBV29-1,14,TRBJ2-1,TRBD1,TGCAGCGTTGATCCGGGACAGGGCTACAATGAGCAGTTCTTC,CSVDPGQGYNEQFF
few,TRBV6-7,14,TRBJ2-7,TRBD1,TGTGCCAGCAGTTGCCGGGACAGGTCCTACGAGCAGTACTTC,CASSCRDRSYEQYF
-,TRBV6-2/TRBV6-3,16,TRBJ2-7,-,TGTGCCAGCAGCCACCCCCAGGTCCGATCATCAGACGAGCAGTACTTC,CASSHPQVRSSDEQYF
few,TRBV3-1,15,TRBJ2-5,TRBD1,TGTGCCAGCAGCCTGGGACAGAAAGCCCAAGAGACCCAGTACTTC,CASSLGQKAQETQYF
-,TRBV10-3,15,TRBJ1-2,TRBD1,TGTGCCATCATTCGCGACAGGGGGCGATCAGATGGCTACACCTTC,CAIIRDRGRSDGYTF
-,TRBV4-1,17,TRBJ2-1,TRBD1,TGCGCCAGCAGCCACCCCCGGGACAGGGACGTGTACAATGAGCAGTTCTTC,CASSHPRDRDVYNEQFF
-,TRBV20-1,14,TRBJ2-1,-,TGCAGTGCTATAAGAACGGGATGGGGCAATGAGCAGTTCTTC,CSAIRTGWGNEQFF
-,TRBV20-1,14,TRBJ2-7,TRBD2,TGCAGTGCAGGGACTAGCGGGCTCTCCTACGAGCAGTACTTC,CSAGTSGLSYEQYF
-,TRBV10-3,14,TRBJ2-1,-,TGTGCCATAGGGGCGGCGAGCTCCTACAATGGGCAGTTCTTC,CAIGAASSYNGQFF
-,TRBV27,15,TRBJ2-3,TRBD2,TGTGCCAGCAGTTCCAGACTAGCCTACACAGATACGCAGTATTTT,CASSSRLAYTDTQYF
-,TRBV5-1,15,TRBJ2-7,TRBD2,TGCGCCAGCACCCCTCGGGCGGGAGGGATTAACGAGCAGTACTTC,CASTPRAGGINEQYF
-,TRBV20-1,16,TRBJ2-7,TRBD2,TGCAGTGCTAGAGCAAAAACCGGGACTACTAAAGTCGAGCAGTACTTC,CSARAKTGTTKVEQYF
-,TRBV6-6,16,TRBJ2-5,TRBD2,TGTGCCAGCAGTTACATAAGCGGGAGCAAGTACAATGAGCAGTACTTC,CASSYISGSKYNEQYF
few,TRBV6-6,15,TRBJ2-7,-,TGTGCCAGCAGTTACTCGAGGGTGTCGGGAGACGAGCAGTACTTC,CASSYSRVSGDEQYF
few,TRBV25-1,13,TRBJ1-2,-,TGTGCCAGCAGTGACAACCTCCCTCAACGCTACACCTTC,CASSDNLPQRYTF
-,TRBV6-1,18,TRBJ1-5,-,TGTGCCAGCAGTGAACCCCCTGTTCAGGGAGCGAGCAATCAGCCCCAGCATTTT,CASSEPPVQGASNQPQHF
-,TRBV5-1,13,TRBJ2-7,-,TGCGCCAGCAGCTTGCCAGGATCGCCCGAGCAGTACTTC,CASSLPGSPEQYF
-,TRBV12-3/TRBV12-4,15,TRBJ2-2,-,TGTGCCAGCAGTTTTTCAGGAGGGAACACCGGGGAGCTGTTTTTT,CASSFSGGNTGELFF